Sequencing of this T cell receptor beta chain was carried out in a study of blood T cell repertoires in COVID-19. The CDR3 is made up of 17 amino acids. V shed 5 bases, J shed 7 bases, and the junction held 17 bases outside the gene matches. CDR1 MNHEY and CDR2 SMNVEV come from the germline V gene (reference sequence). Sequenced by immunoSEQ multiplex PCR; TCRdb stores in-frame clones only, minus some. The sample carries fewer than 300,000 clones, approximately 85% recorded once. Source material: PBMCs or T cells enriched from blood (not recorded which). This chain uses TRBV27 with TRBJ1-5, with 7 positions matching TRBD1. The clonotype was recovered from a young woman who had recovered from COVID-19. CDR3 loop: CASSPDTSGGMRQPQHF. For the CDR3, the DNA is TGTGCCAGCAGTCCAGATACTTCAGGGGGAATGAGGCAGCCCCAGCATTTT.